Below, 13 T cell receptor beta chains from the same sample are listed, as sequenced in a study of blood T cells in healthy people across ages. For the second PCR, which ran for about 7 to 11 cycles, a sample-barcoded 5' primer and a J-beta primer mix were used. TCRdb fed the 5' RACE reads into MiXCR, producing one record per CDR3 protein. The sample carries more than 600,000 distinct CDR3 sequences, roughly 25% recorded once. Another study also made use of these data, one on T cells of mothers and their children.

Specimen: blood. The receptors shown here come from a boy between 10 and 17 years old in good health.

CDR3 sequence (DNA): TGTGCCAGCAGTTTATTAGAGGAGACCTCCTACGAGCAGTACTTC. This gives the protein CASSLLEETSYEQYF. This chain connects TRBV28 to TRBJ2-7; D is uncertain. In germline, CDR1 is MDHEN, CDR2 SYDVKM. The CDR3 spans 15 residues. Trimming shortened V by 1 base and J by 0 bases, and 10 bases separated the two germline ends.

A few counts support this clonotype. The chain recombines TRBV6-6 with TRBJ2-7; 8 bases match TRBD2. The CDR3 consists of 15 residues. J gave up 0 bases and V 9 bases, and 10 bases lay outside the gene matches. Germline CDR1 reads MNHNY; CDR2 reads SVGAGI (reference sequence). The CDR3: CASLLGTRTSYEQYF. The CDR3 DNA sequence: TGTGCCAGTTTGCTAGGGACTAGGACCTCCTACGAGCAGTACTTC.

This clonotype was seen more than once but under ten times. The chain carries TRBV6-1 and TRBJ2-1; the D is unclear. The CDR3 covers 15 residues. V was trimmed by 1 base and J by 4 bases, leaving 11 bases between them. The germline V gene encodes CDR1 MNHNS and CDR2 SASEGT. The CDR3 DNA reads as TGTGCCAGCAGTGAAGTGTCTGGACCGTACAATGAGCAGTTCTTC. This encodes CASSEVSGPYNEQFF.

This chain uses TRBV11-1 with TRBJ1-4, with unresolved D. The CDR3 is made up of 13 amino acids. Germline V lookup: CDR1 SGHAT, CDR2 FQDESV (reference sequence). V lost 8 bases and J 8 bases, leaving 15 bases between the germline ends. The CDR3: CASGPSQGEKLFF. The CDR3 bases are TGTGCCAGCGGGCCCTCTCAAGGAGAAAAACTGTTTTTT. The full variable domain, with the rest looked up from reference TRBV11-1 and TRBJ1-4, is EAEVAQSPRYKITEKSQAVAFWCDPISGHATLYWYRQILGQGPELLVQFQDESVVDDSQLPKDRFSAERLKGVDSTLKIQPAELGDSAMYLCASGPSQGEKLFFGSGTQLSVL.

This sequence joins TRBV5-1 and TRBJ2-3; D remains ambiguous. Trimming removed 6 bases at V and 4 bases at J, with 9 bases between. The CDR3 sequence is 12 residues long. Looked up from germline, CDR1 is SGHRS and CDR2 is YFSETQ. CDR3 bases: TGCGCCAGCACCAATCGGTCAGATACGCAGTATTTT. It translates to CASTNRSDTQYF.

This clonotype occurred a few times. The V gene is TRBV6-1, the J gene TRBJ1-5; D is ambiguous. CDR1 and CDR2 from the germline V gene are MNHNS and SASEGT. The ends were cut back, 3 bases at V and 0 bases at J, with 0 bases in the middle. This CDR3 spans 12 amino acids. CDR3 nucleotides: TGTGCCAGCAGTGATAGCAATCAGCCCCAGCATTTT. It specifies CASSDSNQPQHF.

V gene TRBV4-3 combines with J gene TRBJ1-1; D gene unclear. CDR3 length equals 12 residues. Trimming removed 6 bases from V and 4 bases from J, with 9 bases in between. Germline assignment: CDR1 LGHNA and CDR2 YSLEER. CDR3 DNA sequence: TGCGCCAGCAGTGACGGGATCACTGAAGCTTTCTTT. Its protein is CASSDGITEAFF.

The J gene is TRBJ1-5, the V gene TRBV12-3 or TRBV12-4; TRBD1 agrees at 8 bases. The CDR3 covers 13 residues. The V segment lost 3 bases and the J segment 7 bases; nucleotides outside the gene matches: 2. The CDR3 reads CASSFGTGQPQHF. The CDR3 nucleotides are TGTGCCAGCAGTTTCGGGACAGGACAGCCCCAGCATTTT.

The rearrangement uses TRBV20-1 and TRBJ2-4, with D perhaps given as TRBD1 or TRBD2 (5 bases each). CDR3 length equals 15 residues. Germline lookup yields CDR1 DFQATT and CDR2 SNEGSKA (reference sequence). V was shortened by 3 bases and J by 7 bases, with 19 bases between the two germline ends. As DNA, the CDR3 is TGCAGTGCTAGGGCCCTCGATCGGGACCGGAACATTCAGTACTTC. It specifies CSARALDRDRNIQYF.

The CDR3 DNA reads TGTGCCATCAGGGCGGACAGTGGAGGGAGCAATCAGCCCCAGCATTTT. The encoded protein is CAIRADSGGSNQPQHF. The V call is TRBV10-3, the J call TRBJ1-5; D is perhaps TRBD1 (6 bases). Germline CDR1 reads ENHRY; CDR2 reads SYGVKD. Trimming pared 6 bases from V and 1 base from J, leaving 16 bases between. This CDR3 is built from 16 residues.

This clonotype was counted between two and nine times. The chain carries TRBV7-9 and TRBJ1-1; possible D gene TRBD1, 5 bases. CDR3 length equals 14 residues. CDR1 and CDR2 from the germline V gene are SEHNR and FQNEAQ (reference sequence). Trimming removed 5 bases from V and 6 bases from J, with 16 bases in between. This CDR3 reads CASSVLGQGAEAFF. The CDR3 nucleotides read TGTGCCAGCAGCGTACTTGGGCAGGGAGCTGAAGCTTTCTTT.

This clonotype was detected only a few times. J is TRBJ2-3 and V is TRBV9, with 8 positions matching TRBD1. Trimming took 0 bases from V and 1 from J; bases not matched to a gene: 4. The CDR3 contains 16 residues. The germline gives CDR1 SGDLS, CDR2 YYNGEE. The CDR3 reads CASSVGGGQGTDTQYF. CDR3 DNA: TGTGCCAGCAGCGTAGGAGGGGGACAGGGCACAGATACGCAGTATTTT. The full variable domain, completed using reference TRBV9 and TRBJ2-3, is DSGVTQTPKHLITATGQRVTLRCSPRSGDLSVYWYQQSLDQGLQFLIQYYNGEERAKGNILERFSAQQFPDLHSELNLSSLELGDSALYFCASSVGGGQGTDTQYFGPGTRLTVL.

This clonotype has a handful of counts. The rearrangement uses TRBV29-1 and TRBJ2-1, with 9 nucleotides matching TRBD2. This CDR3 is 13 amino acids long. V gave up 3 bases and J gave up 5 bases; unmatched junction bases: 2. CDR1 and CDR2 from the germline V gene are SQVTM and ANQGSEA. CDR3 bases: TGCAGCGTTGAGGGACTAGCACACAATGAGCAGTTCTTC. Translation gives CSVEGLAHNEQFF.